This TCR beta chain originates from a study of blood T cell repertoires in COVID-19. Overall study: Acute and convalescent COVID-19 samples came from the United States, Italy and Spain. Nucleic acid was either cDNA or gDNA, and it came from T cells, B-cell-depleted T cells, or PBMCs.

In the study's own analysis: Amplified reference gene primers provided the basis for estimating nucleated cell counts. Clones were sequenced by immunoSEQ multiplex PCR, and TCRdb holds only the in-frame ones, with some missing. That table gives V, J and clone size, and the DNA gave D and trimming. The table shows over 250,000 clones, with around 85% occurring only once. The CDR3 is 13 amino acids. Germline V CDR1 and CDR2: LNHDA, SQIVND (reference sequence). The ends were cut back, 7 bases at V and 1 base at J, with 5 bases in the middle. The source material was peripheral blood. The V call is TRBV19, the J call TRBJ2-6; D perhaps matches TRBD1 (5 bases). This receptor was taken from a woman between 65 and 79 years old with acute or convalescent COVID-19. The CDR3 is CASTGSGANVLTF. The CDR3, as DNA: TGTGCCAGTACAGGGTCTGGGGCCAACGTCCTGACTTTC.